Listed below are T cell receptor beta chains from one sample, sequenced in a study of blood T cell repertoires in COVID-19. Only in-frame clones appear in the TCRdb table, and some are missing; sequencing was by immunoSEQ multiplex PCR. Of over 100,000 clones in the sample, about 83% were seen once. Sequenced: PBMCs or T cells enriched from blood (not recorded which). These receptors were obtained from a woman in her 30s who had recovered from COVID-19. CDR3s leave out the opening cysteine and the closing phenylalanine or tryptophan.

v_call cdr3_aa
TRBV7-2 ASSLARTGEGGYT
TRBV7-9 ASSLLEGGRHGYT
TRBV7-2 ASSLGTGSTEAF
TRBV9 ASSLTGAYEQY
TRBV24-1 ATSARDMTDTQY
TRBV5-1 ASSIQTSGRAGTGELF
TRBV7-2 ASSLSQGPVQPQH
TRBV28 ASSRTGYNSPLH
TRBV7-3 ASSLKSGRALDEQF
TRBV4-3 ASSHRGQETQY
TRBV25-1 ASSDPPGQLNTGELF
TRBV7-9 ASSRPSNYGYT
TRBV19 ASSTLAVSDTQY
TRBV7-2 ASSLDFRSVYEQY
TRBV28 ASSSPSPQGAGNQPQH
TRBV30 AWSVRGLAGETQY